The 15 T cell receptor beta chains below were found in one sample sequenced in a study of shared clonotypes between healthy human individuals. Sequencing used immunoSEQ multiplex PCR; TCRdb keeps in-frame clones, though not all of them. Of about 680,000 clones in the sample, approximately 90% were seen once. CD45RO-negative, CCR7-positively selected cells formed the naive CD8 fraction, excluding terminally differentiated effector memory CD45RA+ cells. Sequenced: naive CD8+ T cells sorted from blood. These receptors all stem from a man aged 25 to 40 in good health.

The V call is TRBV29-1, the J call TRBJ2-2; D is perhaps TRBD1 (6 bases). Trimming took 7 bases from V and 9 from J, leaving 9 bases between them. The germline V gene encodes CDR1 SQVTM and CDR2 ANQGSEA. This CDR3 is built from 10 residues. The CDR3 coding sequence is TGCAGCGCCCAGGGGAGGGAGCTGTTTTTT. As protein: CSAQGRELFF.

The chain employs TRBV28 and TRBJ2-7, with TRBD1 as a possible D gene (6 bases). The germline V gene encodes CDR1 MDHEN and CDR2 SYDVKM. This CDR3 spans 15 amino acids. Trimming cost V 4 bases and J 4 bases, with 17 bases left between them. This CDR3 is CASSWGRRPRYEQYF. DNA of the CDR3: TGTGCCAGCAGTTGGGGGCGGAGACCCCGATACGAGCAGTACTTC.

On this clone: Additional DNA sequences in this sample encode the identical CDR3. CDR3 region: CASSLVVNEQFF. The CDR3 DNA reads TGTGCCAGCAGCTTAGTAGTCAATGAGCAGTTCTTC. The gene calls are TRBV7-9 and TRBJ2-1; no firm D call. There are 12 residues in the CDR3. The V gene's germline CDR1 is SEHNR and CDR2 FQNEAQ (reference sequence). Between the trimmed V and J ends, which lost 1 base and 6 bases, there was a span of 4 bases.

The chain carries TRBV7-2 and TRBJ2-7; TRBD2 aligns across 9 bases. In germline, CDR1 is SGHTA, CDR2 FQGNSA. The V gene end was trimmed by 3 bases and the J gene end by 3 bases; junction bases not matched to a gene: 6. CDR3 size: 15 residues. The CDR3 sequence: CASSFRLAADYEQYF. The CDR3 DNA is TGTGCCAGCAGCTTCCGACTAGCGGCTGACTACGAGCAGTACTTC.

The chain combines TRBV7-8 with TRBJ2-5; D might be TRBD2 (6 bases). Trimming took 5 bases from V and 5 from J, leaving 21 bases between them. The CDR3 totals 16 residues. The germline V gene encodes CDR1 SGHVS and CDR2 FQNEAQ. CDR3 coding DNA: TGTGCCAGCAGCCCCTCGGGCGGGGAGTGGGTTGAGACCCAGTACTTC. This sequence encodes CASSPSGGEWVETQYF.

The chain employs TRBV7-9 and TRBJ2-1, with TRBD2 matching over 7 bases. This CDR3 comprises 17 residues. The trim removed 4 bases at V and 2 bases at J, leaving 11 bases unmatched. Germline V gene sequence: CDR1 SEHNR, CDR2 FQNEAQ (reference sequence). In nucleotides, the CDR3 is TGTGCCAGCAGCTCCCTGGCGGGAGCAGCGACCTACAATGAGCAGTTCTTC. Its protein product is CASSSLAGAATYNEQFF.

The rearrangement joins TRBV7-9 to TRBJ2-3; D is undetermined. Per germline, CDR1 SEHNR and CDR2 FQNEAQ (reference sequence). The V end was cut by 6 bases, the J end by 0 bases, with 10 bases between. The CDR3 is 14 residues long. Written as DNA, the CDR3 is TGTGCCAGCAGTTTCCCCACCAGCACAGATACGCAGTATTTT. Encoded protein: CASSFPTSTDTQYF.

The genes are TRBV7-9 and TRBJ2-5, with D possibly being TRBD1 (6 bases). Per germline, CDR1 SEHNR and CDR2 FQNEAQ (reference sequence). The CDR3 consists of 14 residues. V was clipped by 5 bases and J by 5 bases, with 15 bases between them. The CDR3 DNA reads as TGTGCCAGCAGCCACCCGGGACACCCCGAGACCCAGTACTTC. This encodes CASSHPGHPETQYF.

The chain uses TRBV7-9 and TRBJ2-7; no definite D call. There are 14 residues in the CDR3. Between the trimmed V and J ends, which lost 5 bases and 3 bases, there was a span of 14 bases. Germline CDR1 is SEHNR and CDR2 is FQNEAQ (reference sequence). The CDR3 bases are TGTGCCAGCAGCCGAGACGTGGCAGACTACGAGCAGTACTTC. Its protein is CASSRDVADYEQYF.

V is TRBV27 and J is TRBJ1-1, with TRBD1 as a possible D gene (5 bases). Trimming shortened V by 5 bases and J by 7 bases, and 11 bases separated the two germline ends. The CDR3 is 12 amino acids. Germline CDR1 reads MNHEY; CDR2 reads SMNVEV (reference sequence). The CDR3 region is CASSQGWGEAFF. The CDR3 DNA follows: TGTGCCAGCAGTCAGGGTTGGGGTGAAGCTTTCTTT.

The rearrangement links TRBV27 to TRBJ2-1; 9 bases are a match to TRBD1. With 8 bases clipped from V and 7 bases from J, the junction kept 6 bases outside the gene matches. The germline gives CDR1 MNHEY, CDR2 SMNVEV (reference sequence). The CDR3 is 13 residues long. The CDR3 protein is CASWTGVVNEQFF. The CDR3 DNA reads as TGTGCCAGCTGGACAGGGGTTGTTAATGAGCAGTTCTTC.

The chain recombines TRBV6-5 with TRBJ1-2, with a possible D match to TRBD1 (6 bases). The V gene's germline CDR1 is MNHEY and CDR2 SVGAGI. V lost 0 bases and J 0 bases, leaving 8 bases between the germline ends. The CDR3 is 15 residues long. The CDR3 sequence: CASSYSGASNYGYTF. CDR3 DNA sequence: TGTGCCAGCAGTTACTCGGGGGCGTCTAACTATGGCTACACCTTC.

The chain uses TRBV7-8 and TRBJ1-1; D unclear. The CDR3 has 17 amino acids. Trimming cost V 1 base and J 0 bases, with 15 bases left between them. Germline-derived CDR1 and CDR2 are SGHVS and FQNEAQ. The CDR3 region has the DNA TGTGCCAGCAGCTTAGGGGCCAGGTGGGTGATGAACACTGAAGCTTTCTTT. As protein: CASSLGARWVMNTEAFF. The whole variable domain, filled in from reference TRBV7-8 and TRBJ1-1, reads GAGVSQSPRYKVAKRGQDVALRCDPISGHVSLFWYQQALGQGPEFLTYFQNEAQLDKSGLPSDRFFAERPEGSVSTLKIQRTQQEDSAVYLCASSLGARWVMNTEAFFGQGTRLTVV.

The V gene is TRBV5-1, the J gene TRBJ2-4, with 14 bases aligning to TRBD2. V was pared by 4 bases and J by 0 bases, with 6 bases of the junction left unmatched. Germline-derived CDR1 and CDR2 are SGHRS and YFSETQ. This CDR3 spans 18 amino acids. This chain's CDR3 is CASSEGLAGAIAKNIQYF. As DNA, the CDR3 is TGCGCCAGCAGCGAGGGACTAGCGGGAGCAATAGCCAAAAACATTCAGTACTTC. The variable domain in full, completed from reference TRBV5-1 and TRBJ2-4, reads KAGVTQTPRYLIKTRGQQVTLSCSPISGHRSVSWYQQTPGQGLQFLFEYFSETQRNKGNFPGRFSGRQFSNSRSEMNVSTLELGDSALYLCASSEGLAGAIAKNIQYFGAGTRLSVL.

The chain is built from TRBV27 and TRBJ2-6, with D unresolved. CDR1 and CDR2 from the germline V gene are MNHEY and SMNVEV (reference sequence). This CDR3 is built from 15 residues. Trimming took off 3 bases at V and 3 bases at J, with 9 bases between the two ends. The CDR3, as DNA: TGTGCCAGCAGTTTTCTGAGAGTTGGGGCCAACGTCCTGACTTTC. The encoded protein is CASSFLRVGANVLTF. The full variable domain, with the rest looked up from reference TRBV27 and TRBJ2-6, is EAQVTQNPRYLITVTGKKLTVTCSQNMNHEYMSWYRQDPGLGLRQIYYSMNVEVTDKGDVPEGYKVSRKEKRNFPLILESPSPNQTSLYFCASSFLRVGANVLTFGAGSRLTVL.